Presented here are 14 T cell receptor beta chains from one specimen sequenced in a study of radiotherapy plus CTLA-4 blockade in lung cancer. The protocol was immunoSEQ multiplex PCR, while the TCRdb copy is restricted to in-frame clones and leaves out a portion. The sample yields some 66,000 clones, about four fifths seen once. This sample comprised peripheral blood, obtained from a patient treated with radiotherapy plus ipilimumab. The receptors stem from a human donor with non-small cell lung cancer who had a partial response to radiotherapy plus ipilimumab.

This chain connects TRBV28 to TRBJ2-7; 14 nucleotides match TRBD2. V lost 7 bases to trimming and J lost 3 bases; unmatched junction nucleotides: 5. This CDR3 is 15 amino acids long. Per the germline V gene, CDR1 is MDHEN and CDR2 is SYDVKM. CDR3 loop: CASMQGLAGGYEQYF. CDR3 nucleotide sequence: TGTGCCAGCATGCAAGGACTAGCGGGAGGCTACGAGCAGTACTTC.

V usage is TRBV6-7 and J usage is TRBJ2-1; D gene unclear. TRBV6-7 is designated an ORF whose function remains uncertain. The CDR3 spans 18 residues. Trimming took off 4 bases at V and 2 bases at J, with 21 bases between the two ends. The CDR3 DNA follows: TGTGCCAGCAGTTCAAGAGACCTAGAAACCAACCCCTACAATGAGCAGTTCTTC. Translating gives CASSSRDLETNPYNEQFF.

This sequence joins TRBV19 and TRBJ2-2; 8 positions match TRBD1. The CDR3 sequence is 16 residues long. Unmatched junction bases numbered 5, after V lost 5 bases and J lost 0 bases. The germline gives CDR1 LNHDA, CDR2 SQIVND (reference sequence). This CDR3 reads CASSPDRGPNTGELFF. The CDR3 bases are TGTGCCAGTAGTCCCGACAGGGGTCCGAACACCGGGGAGCTGTTTTTT.

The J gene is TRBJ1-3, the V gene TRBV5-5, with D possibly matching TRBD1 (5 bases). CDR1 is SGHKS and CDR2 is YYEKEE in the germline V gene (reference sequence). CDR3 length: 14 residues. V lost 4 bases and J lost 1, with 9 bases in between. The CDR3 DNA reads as TGTGCCAGCAGCATAGCAGGGTCTGGAAACACCATATATTTT. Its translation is CASSIAGSGNTIYF.

This CDR3 is CAISENRGRSGRDTQYF. In nucleotides, the CDR3 is TGTGCCATCAGTGAAAACAGGGGAAGGTCCGGGCGGGATACGCAGTATTTT. The chain recombines TRBV10-3 with TRBJ2-3; 7 bases fit TRBD1. J gave up 6 bases and V 3 bases, and 15 bases lay outside the gene matches. The CDR3 is 17 residues long. Per germline, CDR1 ENHRY and CDR2 SYGVKD.

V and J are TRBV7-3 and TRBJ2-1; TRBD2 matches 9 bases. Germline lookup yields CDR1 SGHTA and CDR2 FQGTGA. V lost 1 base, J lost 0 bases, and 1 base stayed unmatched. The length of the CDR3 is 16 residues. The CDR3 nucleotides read TGTGCCAGCAGCTTAAGTAGCGGGAGCTCCTACAATGAGCAGTTCTTC. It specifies CASSLSSGSSYNEQFF. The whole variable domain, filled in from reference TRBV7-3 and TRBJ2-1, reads GAGVSQTPSNKVTEKGKYVELRCDPISGHTALYWYRQSLGQGPEFLIYFQGTGAADDSGLPNDRFFAVRPEGSVSTLKIQRTERGDSAVYLCASSLSSGSSYNEQFFGPGTRLTVL.

The CDR3 protein is CASSPPGGGNTEAFF. In nucleotides, the CDR3 is TGTGCCAGCTCACCACCAGGGGGTGGGAACACTGAAGCTTTCTTT. The rearrangement joins TRBV18 to TRBJ1-1, with D possibly being TRBD1 (6 bases). The CDR3 spans 15 residues. V gave up 0 bases and J gave up 1 base, with 9 bases separating them. CDR1 and CDR2 (germline): KGHSH, LQKENI.

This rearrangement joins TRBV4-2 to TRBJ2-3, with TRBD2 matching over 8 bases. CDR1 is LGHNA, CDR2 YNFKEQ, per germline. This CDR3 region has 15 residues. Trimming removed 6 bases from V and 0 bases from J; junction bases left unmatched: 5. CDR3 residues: CASRTGGTSTDTQYF. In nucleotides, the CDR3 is TGTGCCAGCAGGACGGGAGGGACAAGCACAGATACGCAGTATTTT.

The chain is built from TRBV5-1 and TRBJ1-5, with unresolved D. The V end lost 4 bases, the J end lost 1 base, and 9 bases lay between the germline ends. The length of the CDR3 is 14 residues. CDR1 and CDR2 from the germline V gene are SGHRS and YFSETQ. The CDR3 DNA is TGCGCCAGCAGCCCCAGCGGGAGCAATCAGCCCCAGCATTTT. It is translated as CASSPSGSNQPQHF.

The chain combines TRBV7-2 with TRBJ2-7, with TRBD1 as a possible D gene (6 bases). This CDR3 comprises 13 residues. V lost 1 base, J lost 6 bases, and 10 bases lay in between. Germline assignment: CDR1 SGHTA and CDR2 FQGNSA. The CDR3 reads CASSLVGRGEQYF. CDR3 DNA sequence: TGTGCCAGCAGCTTAGTGGGCAGGGGCGAGCAGTACTTC.

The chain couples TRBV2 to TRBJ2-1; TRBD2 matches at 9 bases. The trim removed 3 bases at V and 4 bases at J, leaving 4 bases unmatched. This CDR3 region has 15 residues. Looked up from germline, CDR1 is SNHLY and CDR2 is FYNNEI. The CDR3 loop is CASSDAGGAYNEQFF. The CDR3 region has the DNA TGTGCCAGCAGTGACGCGGGAGGGGCGTACAATGAGCAGTTCTTC.

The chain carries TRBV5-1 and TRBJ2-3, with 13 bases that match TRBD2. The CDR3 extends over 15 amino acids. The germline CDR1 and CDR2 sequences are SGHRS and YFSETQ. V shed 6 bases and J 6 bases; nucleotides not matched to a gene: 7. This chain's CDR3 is CASTGLAGVGDTQYF. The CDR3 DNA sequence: TGCGCCAGCACAGGACTAGCGGGAGTTGGCGATACGCAGTATTTT.

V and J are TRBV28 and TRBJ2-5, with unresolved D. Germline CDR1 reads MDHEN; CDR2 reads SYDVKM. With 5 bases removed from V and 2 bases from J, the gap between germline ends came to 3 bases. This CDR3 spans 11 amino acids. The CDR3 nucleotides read TGTGCCAGCAGTACTCAAGAGACCCAGTACTTC. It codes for CASSTQETQYF.

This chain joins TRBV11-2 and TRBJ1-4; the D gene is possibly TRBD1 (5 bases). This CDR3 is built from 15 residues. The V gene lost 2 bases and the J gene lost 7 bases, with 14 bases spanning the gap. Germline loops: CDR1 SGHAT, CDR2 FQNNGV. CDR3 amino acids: CASSLYHSGGEKLFF. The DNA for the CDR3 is TGTGCCAGCAGCTTATACCACAGCGGGGGTGAAAAACTGTTTTTT.